The 31 T cell receptor beta chains listed next were all sequenced from one sample in a study of cytomegalovirus exposure and HLA in healthy donors (TCRdb year 2017). To prepare the library, the immunoSEQ multiplex PCR assay was applied. The multiplex PCR relied on a mix of 60 forward primers for TCR Vbeta segments and 13 reverse primers for TCR Jbeta segments. TCRdb obtained this table from immuneACCESS and retained in-frame rearrangements with V and J assigned. These tables miss some clones; where compared with another copy, unresolved V genes account for less than half of the shortfall, and the remainder is unexplained. The sample table records roughly 200,000 clones; about nine tenths of these occur just once. The ten biggest clones cover about 1.2% of the sample. The sample taken for sequencing was PBMCs. Every receptor here comes from a man younger than 40 in good health and CMV-seronegative.

This clone was found once. The chain is built from TRBV5-6 and TRBJ1-4, with D tentatively TRBD1 (5 bases). The CDR3 sequence is 16 residues long. The germline gives CDR1 SGHDT, CDR2 YYEEEE. Trimming stripped 5 bases from V and 5 bases from J, with 19 bases between. The CDR3 reads CASSFNGGDSNEKLFF. The CDR3 nucleotides read TGTGCCAGCAGTTTCAATGGGGGGGATTCGAATGAAAAACTGTTTTTT.

The chain joins TRBV4-2 to TRBJ1-4; 7 bases map to TRBD1. J was trimmed by 7 bases and V by 0 bases; bases with no gene match: 2. Germline V gene lookup returns CDR1 LGHNA and CDR2 YNFKEQ. This CDR3 comprises 14 residues. This CDR3 reads CASSQDYRGEKLFF. The CDR3 DNA reads TGTGCCAGCAGCCAAGATTACAGGGGTGAAAAACTGTTTTTT.

This chain connects TRBV29-1 to TRBJ2-1; tentatively, D is TRBD2 (5 bases). Trimming removed 4 bases from V and 7 bases from J, with 8 bases in between. There are 11 residues in the CDR3. Germline assignment: CDR1 SQVTM and CDR2 ANQGSEA. DNA of the CDR3: TGCAGCGTTGTACGAGGGAATGAGCAGTTCTTC. Protein: CSVVRGNEQFF.

The gene calls are TRBV6-5 and TRBJ1-4; no reliable D call. Per germline, CDR1 MNHEY and CDR2 SVGAGI. This CDR3 has 13 amino acids. V lost 2 bases, J lost 8 bases, and 9 bases lay in between. DNA for the CDR3: TGTGCCAGCAGTTACCGAGGGCGCGAAAAACTGTTTTTT. Translating gives CASSYRGREKLFF.

The V call is TRBV6-4, the J call TRBJ2-7; TRBD1 matches 11 bases. CDR3 length: 15 amino acids. J lost 4 bases, V lost 6 bases, and 8 bases had no gene match. CDR1 MRHNA and CDR2 SNTAGT come from the germline V gene. The CDR3 sequence: CASSPSGTGGYEQYF. As DNA, the CDR3 is TGTGCCAGCAGCCCCTCCGGGACAGGGGGGTACGAGCAGTACTTC.

The chain combines TRBV5-1 with TRBJ1-6; 7 nucleotides match TRBD1. CDR1 is SGHRS, CDR2 YFSETQ, per germline. CDR3 length: 14 residues. The V and J ends lost 2 bases and 14 bases, in that order; junction bases with no gene match: 10. The CDR3 here is CASSLGQALGTLHF. The CDR3 coding sequence is TGCGCCAGCAGCTTAGGACAGGCCCTAGGGACCCTCCACTTT.

V and J are TRBV30 and TRBJ1-5; D unresolved. The CDR3 has 14 residues. V lost 3 bases, J lost 2 bases, and 11 bases lay in between. Looked up from germline, CDR1 is GTSNPN and CDR2 is SVGIG (reference sequence). The CDR3 nucleotides are TGTGCCTGGAGGGCCTTTCATGGCAATCAGCCCCAGCATTTT. The encoded protein is CAWRAFHGNQPQHF. The full variable domain, with the rest looked up from reference TRBV30 and TRBJ1-5, is SQTIHQWPATLVQPVGSPLSLECTVEGTSNPNLYWYRQAAGRGLQLLFYSVGIGQISSEVPQNLSASRPQDRQFILSSKKLLLSDSGFYLCAWRAFHGNQPQHFGDGTRLSIL.

This CDR3 is CASRKQGPGELFF. The CDR3 bases are TGTGCCAGCCGTAAACAGGGTCCCGGGGAGCTGTTTTTT. The chain recombines TRBV27 with TRBJ2-2; tentative D call: TRBD1 (6 bases). The CDR3 is made up of 13 amino acids. Germline V gene lookup returns CDR1 MNHEY and CDR2 SMNVEV (reference sequence). V lost 8 bases, J lost 6 bases, and 13 bases lay in between.

The rearrangement uses TRBV5-1 and TRBJ2-5; 7 bases are shared with TRBD1. Germline CDR1 and CDR2: SGHRS and YFSETQ. V trimming: 4 bases; J trimming: 5 bases; junction bases outside the gene matches: 8. This CDR3 comprises 14 residues. DNA of the CDR3: TGCGCCAGCAGCCGGGACAGTTCCTTTGAGACCCAGTACTTC. Translated: CASSRDSSFETQYF.

The V call is TRBV28, the J call TRBJ1-4; no definite D call. V was shortened by 3 bases and J by 4 bases, with 15 bases between the two germline ends. Germline V gene data show CDR1 as MDHEN and CDR2 as SYDVKM. The CDR3 consists of 16 residues. The chain's CDR3 is CASSLIPAAGNEKLFF. The CDR3 region has the DNA TGTGCCAGCAGTTTGATCCCAGCAGCGGGTAATGAAAAACTGTTTTTT.

The chain links TRBV6-1 to TRBJ2-7; 8 bases agree with TRBD2. Germline CDR1 and CDR2: MNHNS and SASEGT. The CDR3 length is 14 residues. With 6 bases clipped from V and 3 bases from J, the junction kept 7 bases outside the gene matches. In DNA, the CDR3 is TGTGCCAGCAGGGAGATAGCGGGGAGCTACGAGCAGTACTTC. This encodes CASREIAGSYEQYF.

This chain joins TRBV5-1 and TRBJ1-4; maybe TRBD1 (6 bases). This CDR3 spans 16 amino acids. The V end lost 3 bases, the J end lost 8 bases, and 20 bases lay between the germline ends. Germline V gene sequence: CDR1 SGHRS, CDR2 YFSETQ. CDR3: CASSWGDRPGREKLFF. Written as DNA, the CDR3 is TGCGCCAGCAGCTGGGGAGACAGGCCCGGGAGGGAAAAACTGTTTTTT.

The chain combines TRBV7-9 with TRBJ2-7; 10 bases are shared with TRBD2. CDR1 is SEHNR and CDR2 is FQNEAQ in the germline V gene (reference sequence). There are 16 residues in the CDR3. V gave up 6 bases and J gave up 5 bases; unmatched junction bases: 13. The CDR3 loop reads CASSTFSGGNLHEQYF. The CDR3 bases are TGTGCCAGCAGTACCTTTAGCGGGGGGAATCTCCACGAGCAGTACTTC.

The chain couples TRBV7-6 to TRBJ1-6; TRBD1 matches 8 bases. The length of the CDR3 is 17 residues. Germline CDR1 and CDR2: SGHVS and FNYEAQ. J was trimmed by 7 bases and V by 5 bases; bases with no gene match: 13. CDR3 bases: TGTGCCAGCAGCGGAAAGGACAGGGTATTTGGGAATTCACCCCTCCACTTT. Amino acids: CASSGKDRVFGNSPLHF.

The V gene is TRBV7-2, the J gene TRBJ2-2; D perhaps matches TRBD2 (6 bases). The germline V gene encodes CDR1 SGHTA and CDR2 FQGNSA. The CDR3 is 16 residues long. V shed 6 bases and J shed 2 bases, with 16 bases lying between them. The CDR3 here is CASRSRDFLNTGELFF. In DNA, the CDR3 is TGTGCCAGCAGAAGCCGGGACTTTCTAAACACCGGGGAGCTGTTTTTT.

V and J are TRBV7-2 and TRBJ2-7; D is unclear. Germline V gives CDR1 SGHTA, CDR2 FQGNSA. The CDR3 sequence is 14 residues long. Trimming pared 2 bases from V and 4 bases from J, leaving 12 bases between. The CDR3 DNA sequence: TGTGCCAGCAGCTTATCTCAGGCCACTTACGAGCAGTACTTC. Translated: CASSLSQATYEQYF. Drawing the rest from reference TRBV7-2 and TRBJ2-7, the complete variable domain is GAGVSQSPSNKVTEKGKDVELRCDPISGHTALYWYRQSLGQGLEFLIYFQGNSAPDKSGLPSDRFSAERTGGSVSTLTIQRTQQEDSAVYLCASSLSQATYEQYFGPGTRLTVT.

The chain uses TRBV30 and TRBJ2-1; D is ambiguous. This CDR3 contains 8 residues. Germline CDR1 is GTSNPN and CDR2 is SVGIG (reference sequence). CDR3 protein: CVVDEQFF. In nucleotides, the CDR3 is TGTGTCGTCGATGAGCAGTTCTTC.

V is TRBV29-1 and J is TRBJ2-5; TRBD2 agrees at 14 bases. Matching the DNA end better, TRBJ2-7 makes the J call doubtful. CDR1 is SQVTM, CDR2 ANQGSEA, per germline. The length of the CDR3 is 15 residues. The CDR3 protein is CSVCVGTSGSYEQYF. CDR3 DNA sequence: TGCAGCGTTTGTGTAGGGACTAGCGGGAGTTACGAGCAGTACTTC.

This chain connects TRBV30 to TRBJ2-5, with D tentatively TRBD1 (6 bases). Germline lookup yields CDR1 GTSNPN and CDR2 SVGIG (reference sequence). Trimming pared 1 base from V and 5 bases from J, leaving 26 bases between. The CDR3 is made up of 18 amino acids. The CDR3 region has the DNA TGTGCCTGGAGTGGGTCCACAGCCGGGACACGGGTGTCCGAGACCCAGTACTTC. Its protein is CAWSGSTAGTRVSETQYF.

This chain uses TRBV2 with TRBJ2-7; possibly TRBD2 for D (5 bases). The CDR3 length is 12 residues. CDR1 and CDR2 from the germline V gene are SNHLY and FYNNEI. Trimming removed 8 bases from V and 5 bases from J, with 13 bases in between. DNA of the CDR3: TGTGCCAGCGTAGCCCTGAGGGACGAGCAGTACTTC. Protein sequence: CASVALRDEQYF.

The rearrangement joins TRBV6-5 to TRBJ2-2, with TRBD1 as a possible D gene (6 bases). This CDR3 has 15 amino acids. Per the germline V gene, CDR1 is MNHEY and CDR2 is SVGAGI. Between the trimmed V and J ends, which lost 6 bases and 4 bases, there was a span of 15 bases. The CDR3 DNA sequence: TGTGCCAGCAGCTTCGCAGGGGTACCCACCGGGGAGCTGTTTTTT. Its protein is CASSFAGVPTGELFF.

The J gene is TRBJ2-1, the V gene TRBV5-1; D may be TRBD1 (5 bases). V gave up 3 bases and J gave up 6 bases, with 13 bases separating them. The V gene's germline CDR1 is SGHRS and CDR2 YFSETQ. This CDR3 comprises 14 residues. The DNA of the CDR3 is TGCGCCAGCAGCTCAGGACACCCGAGCAATGAGCAGTTCTTC. The encoded protein is CASSSGHPSNEQFF.

The gene calls are TRBV21-1 and TRBJ2-7; no check of the table's D call, TRBD1, against the DNA was made. TRBV21-1 is listed as a pseudogene. CDR3 size: 21 residues. The CDR3 region has the DNA TGTGCCAGCACTCCCACTCCCGACAGGGGAATTCTTCCTACAAAGTCATACGAGCAGTACTTC. Protein sequence: CASTPTPDRGILPTKSYEQYF.

V usage is TRBV7-8 and J usage is TRBJ1-1, with D perhaps matching TRBD1 (6 bases). The CDR3 is 17 residues long. V was shortened by 1 base and J by 0 bases, with 15 bases between the two germline ends. The germline V gene has CDR1 SGHVS and CDR2 FQNEAQ. The CDR3 sequence is CASSLDTGQIMNTEAFF. The DNA of the CDR3 is TGTGCCAGCAGCTTAGATACGGGACAAATCATGAACACTGAAGCTTTCTTT. The whole variable domain, remainder taken from reference TRBV7-8 and TRBJ1-1, is GAGVSQSPRYKVAKRGQDVALRCDPISGHVSLFWYQQALGQGPEFLTYFQNEAQLDKSGLPSDRFFAERPEGSVSTLKIQRTQQEDSAVYLCASSLDTGQIMNTEAFFGQGTRLTVV.

This clone has only a few counts. The chain carries TRBV2 and TRBJ1-1; possibly TRBD1 for D (5 bases). This CDR3 is built from 14 residues. V dropped 6 bases and J dropped 0 bases, with 11 bases sitting between them. Germline V lookup: CDR1 SNHLY, CDR2 FYNNEI. CDR3 residues: CASRIDRLNTEAFF. The DNA for the CDR3 is TGTGCCAGCAGAATTGACAGACTGAACACTGAAGCTTTCTTT. Using reference TRBV2 and TRBJ1-1 for the parts outside the CDR3, the full variable domain is EPEVTQTPSHQVTQMGQEVILRCVPISNHLYFYWYRQILGQKVEFLVSFYNNEISEKSEIFDDQFSVERPDGSNFTLKIRSTKLEDSAMYFCASRIDRLNTEAFFGQGTRLTVV.

This clone has a handful of counts. This chain uses TRBV6-5 with TRBJ1-2; tentative D call: TRBD1 (6 bases). Germline CDR1 MNHEY, CDR2 SVGAGI. The CDR3 has 13 residues. V was clipped by 5 bases and J by 4 bases, with 11 bases between them. CDR3: CASSEGTIYGYTF. Here the CDR3 DNA reads TGTGCCAGCAGTGAAGGGACAATCTATGGCTACACCTTC.

J is TRBJ2-5 and V is TRBV6-1; 11 bases fit TRBD2. The J call is doubtful: the DNA matches TRBJ2-7 better. Germline CDR1 MNHNS, CDR2 SASEGT. CDR3 size: 14 residues. In DNA form, the CDR3 reads TGTGCCAGCAGTGAACTAGCGGGAGGCTACGAGCAGTACTTC. Translation: CASSELAGGYEQYF.

The J gene is TRBJ1-1, the V gene TRBV4-1; possible D gene TRBD1, 6 bases. Per germline, CDR1 MGHRA and CDR2 YSYEKL. V lost 4 bases to trimming and J lost 2 bases, with 14 bases between them. The CDR3 contains 15 residues. CDR3 residues: CASSLRDTKNTEAFF. CDR3 DNA: TGCGCCAGCAGCCTTCGGGACACTAAAAACACTGAAGCTTTCTTT.

This chain connects TRBV4-3 to TRBJ1-3; tentatively, D is TRBD1 (5 bases). CDR1 LGHNA and CDR2 YSLEER come from the germline V gene. The CDR3 sequence is 14 residues long. With 1 base removed from V and 3 bases from J, the gap between germline ends came to 7 bases. The DNA of the CDR3 is TGCGCCAGCAGCCAAGGAAGGGGTGGAAACACCATATATTTT. Residues: CASSQGRGGNTIYF.

This clone has only one observation. The chain is built from TRBV4-3 and TRBJ2-7; TRBD1 matches at 7 bases. J lost 7 bases, V lost 2 bases, and 2 bases had no gene match. The germline V gene encodes CDR1 LGHNA and CDR2 YSLEER. CDR3 length: 12 amino acids. CDR3 amino acids: CASSQLQGEQYF. The CDR3 coding sequence is TGCGCCAGCAGCCAATTACAGGGGGAGCAGTACTTC.

The rearrangement joins TRBV28 to TRBJ2-5; no clear D gene. Germline V gives CDR1 MDHEN, CDR2 SYDVKM. V lost 4 bases to trimming and J lost 1 base, with 10 bases between them. This CDR3 is 14 amino acids long. CDR3 sequence: CASSSMRLQETQYF. CDR3 nucleotide sequence: TGTGCCAGCAGTTCGATGCGTCTCCAAGAGACCCAGTACTTC. The full variable domain, with the rest looked up from reference TRBV28 and TRBJ2-5, is DVKVTQSSRYLVKRTGEKVFLECVQDMDHENMFWYRQDPGLGLRLIYFSYDVKMKEKGDIPEGYSVSREKKERFSLILESASTNQTSMYLCASSSMRLQETQYFGPGTRLLVL.